The T cell receptor (beta chain) under discussion was sequenced for a study of blood T cell repertoires in COVID-19. The wider study: Acute and convalescent COVID-19 samples came from the United States, Italy and Spain. T cells, B-cell-depleted T cells, or PBMCs provided the cDNA or gDNA that served as material.

Trimming shortened V by 2 bases and J by 1 base, and 5 bases separated the two germline ends. CDR3 length: 14 amino acids. Germline lookup yields CDR1 MNHEY and CDR2 SMNVEV (reference sequence). Original data processing: Counts of nucleated cells, estimated from reference gene primer amplification, were obtained. Profiled with immunoSEQ multiplex PCR; TCRdb holds only in-frame clones, not every one. V, J and clone size are taken as reported in that table, and D and trimming were inferred from the DNA itself. The table shows about 220,000 clones, with about 88% occurring only once. This sequence was found in a middle-aged man with active or convalescent COVID-19. The sequenced material came from peripheral blood. The rearrangement uses TRBV27 and TRBJ2-2; D is unclear. CDR3 amino acids: CASSLAENTGELFF. In nucleotides, the CDR3 is TGTGCCAGCAGTTTAGCAGAGAACACCGGGGAGCTGTTTTTT.